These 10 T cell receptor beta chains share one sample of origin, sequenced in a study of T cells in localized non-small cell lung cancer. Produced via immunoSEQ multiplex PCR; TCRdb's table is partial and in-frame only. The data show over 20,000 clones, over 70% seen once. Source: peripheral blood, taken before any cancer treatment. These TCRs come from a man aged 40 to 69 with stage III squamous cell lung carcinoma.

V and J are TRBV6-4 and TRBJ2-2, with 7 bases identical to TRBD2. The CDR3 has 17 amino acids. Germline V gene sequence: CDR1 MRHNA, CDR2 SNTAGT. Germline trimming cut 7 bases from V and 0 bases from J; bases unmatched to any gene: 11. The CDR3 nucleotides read TGTGCCAGCACCCAAGAGAGCGGGGCAGCGAACACCGGGGAGCTGTTTTTT. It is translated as CASTQESGAANTGELFF.

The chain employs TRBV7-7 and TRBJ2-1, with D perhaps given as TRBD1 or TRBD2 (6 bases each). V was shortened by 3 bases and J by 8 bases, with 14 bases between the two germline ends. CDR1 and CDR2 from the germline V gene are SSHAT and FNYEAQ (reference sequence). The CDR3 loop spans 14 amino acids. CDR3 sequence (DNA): TGTGCCAGCAGCTTGGGGGGCGGCTGGGATGAGCAGTTCTTC. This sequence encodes CASSLGGGWDEQFF.

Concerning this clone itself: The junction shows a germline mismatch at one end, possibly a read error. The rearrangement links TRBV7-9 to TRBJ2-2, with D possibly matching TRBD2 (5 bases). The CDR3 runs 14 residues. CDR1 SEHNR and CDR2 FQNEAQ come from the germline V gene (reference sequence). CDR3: CASNLLEAVGELFF. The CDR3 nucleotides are TGTGCCAGCAACTTACTAGAAGCCGTCGGGGAGCTGTTTTTT.

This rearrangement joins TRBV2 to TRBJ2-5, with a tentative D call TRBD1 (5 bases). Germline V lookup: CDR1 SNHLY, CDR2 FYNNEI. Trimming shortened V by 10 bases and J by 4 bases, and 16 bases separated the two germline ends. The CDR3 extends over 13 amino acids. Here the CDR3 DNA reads TGTGCCACCAACCTAGGGGTGGGAGAGACCCAGTACTTC. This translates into CATNLGVGETQYF. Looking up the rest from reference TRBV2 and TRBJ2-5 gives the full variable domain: EPEVTQTPSHQVTQMGQEVILRCVPISNHLYFYWYRQILGQKVEFLVSFYNNEISEKSEIFDDQFSVERPDGSNFTLKIRSTKLEDSAMYFCATNLGVGETQYFGPGTRLLVL.

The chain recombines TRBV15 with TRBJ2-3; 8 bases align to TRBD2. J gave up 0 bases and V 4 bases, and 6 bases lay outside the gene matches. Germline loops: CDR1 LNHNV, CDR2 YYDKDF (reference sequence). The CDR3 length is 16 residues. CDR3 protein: CATSTGAGESTDTQYF. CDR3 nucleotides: TGTGCCACCAGCACAGGAGCGGGAGAAAGCACAGATACGCAGTATTTT. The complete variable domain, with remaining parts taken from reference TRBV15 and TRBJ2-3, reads DAMVIQNPRYQVTQFGKPVTLSCSQTLNHNVMYWYQQKSSQAPKLLFHYYDKDFNNEADTPDNFQSRRPNTSFCFLDIRSPGLGDTAMYLCATSTGAGESTDTQYFGPGTRLTVL.

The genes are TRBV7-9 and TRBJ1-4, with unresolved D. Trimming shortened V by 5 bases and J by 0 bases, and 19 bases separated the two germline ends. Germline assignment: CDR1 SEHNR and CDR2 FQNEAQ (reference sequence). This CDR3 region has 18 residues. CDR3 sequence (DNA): TGTGCCAGCAGCCCGTTCGGCGGACTCTTTGCAACTAATGAAAAACTGTTTTTT. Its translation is CASSPFGGLFATNEKLFF. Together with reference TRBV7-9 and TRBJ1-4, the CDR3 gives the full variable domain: DTGVSQNPRHKITKRGQNVTFRCDPISEHNRLYWYRQTLGQGPEFLTYFQNEAQLEKSRLLSDRFSAERPKGSFSTLEIQRTEQGDSAMYLCASSPFGGLFATNEKLFFGSGTQLSVL.

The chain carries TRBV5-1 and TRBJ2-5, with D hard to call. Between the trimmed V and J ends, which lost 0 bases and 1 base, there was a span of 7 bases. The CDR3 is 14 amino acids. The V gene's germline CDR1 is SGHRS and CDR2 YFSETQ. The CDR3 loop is CASSLDPSQETQYF. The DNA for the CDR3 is TGCGCCAGCAGCTTGGATCCGAGCCAAGAGACCCAGTACTTC.

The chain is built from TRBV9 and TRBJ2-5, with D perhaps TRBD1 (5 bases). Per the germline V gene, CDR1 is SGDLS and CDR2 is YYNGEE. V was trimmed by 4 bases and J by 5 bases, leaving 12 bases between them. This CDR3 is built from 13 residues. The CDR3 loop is CASSPDSLETQYF. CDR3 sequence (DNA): TGTGCCAGCAGCCCCGACAGCCTGGAGACCCAGTACTTC.

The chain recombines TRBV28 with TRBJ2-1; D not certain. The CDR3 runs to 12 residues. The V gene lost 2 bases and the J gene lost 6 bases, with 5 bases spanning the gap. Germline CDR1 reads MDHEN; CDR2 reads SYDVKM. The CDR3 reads CASSLLRNEQFF. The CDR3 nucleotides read TGTGCCAGCAGTTTACTCCGCAATGAGCAGTTCTTC. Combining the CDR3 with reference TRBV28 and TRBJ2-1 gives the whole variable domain DVKVTQSSRYLVKRTGEKVFLECVQDMDHENMFWYRQDPGLGLRLIYFSYDVKMKEKGDIPEGYSVSREKKERFSLILESASTNQTSMYLCASSLLRNEQFFGPGTRLTVL.

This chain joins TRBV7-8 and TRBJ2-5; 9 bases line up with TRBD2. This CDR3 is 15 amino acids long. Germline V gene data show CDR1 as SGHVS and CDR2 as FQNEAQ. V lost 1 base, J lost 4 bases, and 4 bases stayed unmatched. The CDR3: CASSLVGTSRETQYF. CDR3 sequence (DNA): TGTGCCAGCAGCTTAGTTGGGACTAGCAGAGAGACCCAGTACTTC.